The next 4 T cell receptor beta chains were all read from a single sample in a study of cytomegalovirus exposure and HLA in healthy donors. In the PCR, 60 Vbeta and 13 Jbeta primers were used. Assay: immunoSEQ multiplex PCR; the TCRdb copy retains only in-frame clones and omits some. The sample includes almost 200,000 clones, more than 75% of them seen just once. Source material: PBMCs. The source is a male donor in good health and CMV-seropositive.

The V call is TRBV4-2, the J call TRBJ1-3, with D perhaps TRBD1 (5 bases). This CDR3 region has 16 residues. V lost 9 bases, J lost 0 bases, and 18 bases lay in between. Germline V gene sequence: CDR1 LGHNA, CDR2 YNFKEQ. CDR3 loop: CASSTGGTNSGNTIYF. The CDR3 nucleotides are TGTGCCAGTTCAACTGGGGGGACCAACTCTGGAAACACCATATATTTT.

Notes on this clone: One end of the junction fails to match germline, which may point to a read error. The rearrangement joins TRBV7-9 to TRBJ2-3; possible D gene TRBD2, 6 bases. The germline CDR1 and CDR2 sequences are SEHNR and FQNEAQ (reference sequence). This CDR3 is 15 amino acids long. The CDR3 region has the DNA TGTTCCAGCAGCTTATTAGGACTACCTTTCGATACGCAGTATTTT. This sequence encodes CSSSLLGLPFDTQYF.

This sequence joins TRBV9 and TRBJ1-2, with a weak D call TRBD1 (5 bases). This CDR3 has 15 amino acids. The V end was cut by 1 base, the J end by 7 bases, with 17 bases between. Per germline, CDR1 SGDLS and CDR2 YYNGEE. The CDR3 here is CASSVNGRGRSGYTF. The CDR3 DNA reads as TGTGCCAGCAGCGTAAACGGGAGGGGAAGATCTGGCTACACCTTC.

The V call is TRBV5-6, the J call TRBJ1-6, with 8 bases matching TRBD1. Germline V gene lookup returns CDR1 SGHDT and CDR2 YYEEEE. Trimming took 6 bases from V and 8 from J; bases not matched to a gene: 7. There are 14 residues in the CDR3. CDR3 loop: CASNGDRRDSPLHF. CDR3 in DNA: TGTGCCAGCAACGGGGACAGGCGGGATTCACCCCTCCACTTT.